The T cell receptor beta chain described here comes from a study of T-cell memory formation after mild COVID-19. Germline V gene sequence: CDR1 SGHVS, CDR2 FNYEAQ. The CDR3 has 13 amino acids. V was clipped by 1 base and J by 8 bases, with 9 bases between them. One entry per CDR3 protein, called by TCRdb with MiXCR from the 5' RACE reads. The sample lists about 310,000 distinct CDR3 sequences, 15% to 20% occurring once. The receptor was isolated from a young man who had mild COVID-19 (a few samples of this study predate the infection). Cell type and time point are not known. Sequenced material: PBMCs or a T cell subset sorted from them (not recorded which). The chain carries TRBV7-6 and TRBJ2-4, with D uncertain. CDR3 nucleotides: TGTGCCAGCAGCTTAGGACTTCAGGACATTCAGTACTTC. Protein product: CASSLGLQDIQYF.